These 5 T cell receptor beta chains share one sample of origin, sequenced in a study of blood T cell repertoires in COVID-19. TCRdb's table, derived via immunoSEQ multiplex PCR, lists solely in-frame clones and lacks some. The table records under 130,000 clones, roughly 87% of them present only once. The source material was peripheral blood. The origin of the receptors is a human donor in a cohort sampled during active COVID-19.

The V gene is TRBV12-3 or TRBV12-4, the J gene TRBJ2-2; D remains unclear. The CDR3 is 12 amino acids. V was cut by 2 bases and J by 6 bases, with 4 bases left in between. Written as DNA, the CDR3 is TGTGCCAGCAGTTTATTCTCCGGGGAGCTGTTTTTT. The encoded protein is CASSLFSGELFF.

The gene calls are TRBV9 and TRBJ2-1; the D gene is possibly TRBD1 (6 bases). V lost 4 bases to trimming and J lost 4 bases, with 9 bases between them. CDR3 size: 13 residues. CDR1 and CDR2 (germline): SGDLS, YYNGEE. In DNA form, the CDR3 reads TGTGCCAGCAGCTCTACAGGGTACAATGAGCAGTTCTTC. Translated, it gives CASSSTGYNEQFF. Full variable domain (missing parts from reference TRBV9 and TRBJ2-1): DSGVTQTPKHLITATGQRVTLRCSPRSGDLSVYWYQQSLDQGLQFLIQYYNGEERAKGNILERFSAQQFPDLHSELNLSSLELGDSALYFCASSSTGYNEQFFGPGTRLTVL.

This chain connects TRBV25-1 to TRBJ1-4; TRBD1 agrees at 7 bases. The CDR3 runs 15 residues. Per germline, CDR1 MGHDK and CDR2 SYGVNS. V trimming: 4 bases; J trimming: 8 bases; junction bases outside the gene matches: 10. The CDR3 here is CASSGDRALGEKLFF. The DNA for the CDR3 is TGTGCCAGCAGTGGCGACAGGGCCTTGGGCGAAAAACTGTTTTTT.

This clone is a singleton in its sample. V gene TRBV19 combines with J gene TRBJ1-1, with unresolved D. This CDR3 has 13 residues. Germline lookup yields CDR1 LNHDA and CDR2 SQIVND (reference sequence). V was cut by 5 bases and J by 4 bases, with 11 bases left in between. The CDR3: CASSPPGVTEAFF. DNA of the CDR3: TGTGCCAGTAGTCCCCCCGGTGTCACTGAAGCTTTCTTT.

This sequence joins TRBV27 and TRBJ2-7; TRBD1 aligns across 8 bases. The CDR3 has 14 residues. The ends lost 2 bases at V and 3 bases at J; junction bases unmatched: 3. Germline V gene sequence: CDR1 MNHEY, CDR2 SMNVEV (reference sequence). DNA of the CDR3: TGTGCCAGCAGTTTACAGGGGGCTAGCTACGAGCAGTACTTC. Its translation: CASSLQGASYEQYF.